This T cell receptor beta chain stems from a study of blood T cell repertoires in COVID-19. The wider study: Acute and convalescent COVID-19 samples came from the United States, Italy and Spain. T cells, B-cell-depleted T cells, or PBMCs supplied cDNA or gDNA.

This CDR3 has 13 amino acids. Germline CDR1 GTSNPN, CDR2 SVGIG (reference sequence). The V segment lost 4 bases and the J segment 3 bases; nucleotides outside the gene matches: 4. Per the study methods: Quantification of nucleated cells was approximated via reference gene primer amplification. Assay used: immunoSEQ multiplex PCR; TCRdb lists only in-frame clones, some missing. Clone size and V and J calls were adopted from that table, with D and trimming inferred from the DNA. This table has approximately 300,000 clones, approximately 85% appearing once. A Seattle source enrolled patients during active infection and followed them longitudinally.

The V call is TRBV30, the J call TRBJ1-1; TRBD1 agrees at 8 bases. The sample was peripheral blood. The sequence was collected from a human donor with COVID-19, enrolled during active disease. The donor label of this sample is uncertain. CDR3 region: CAWKKQGDTEAFF. DNA of the CDR3: TGTGCCTGGAAAAAACAGGGGGACACTGAAGCTTTCTTT.